Each of the 18 T cell receptor beta chains below was sequenced from the same sample in a study of T cell responses to AZD1222 COVID-19 vaccine. Sequenced by immunoSEQ multiplex PCR; TCRdb stores in-frame clones only, minus some. The data show some 160,000 clones, roughly 90% seen once. The source material was peripheral blood, sampled on day 0 of AZD1222 vaccination. These receptors came from an adult in good health.

The V and J genes are TRBV5-8 and TRBJ1-5; D is possibly TRBD1 (5 bases). Germline CDR1 reads SGHTS; CDR2 reads YDEGEE. CDR3 size: 17 residues. Trimming left V 0 bases short and J 5 bases short, with 18 bases between. CDR3 DNA sequence: TGTGCCAGCAGCTTGGAACGGGCCTTTCGAGGGGATCAGCCCCAGCATTTT. This codes for CASSLERAFRGDQPQHF. The whole variable domain, filled in from reference TRBV5-8 and TRBJ1-5, reads EAGVTQSPTHLIKTRGQQATLRCSPISGHTSVYWYQQALGLGLQFLLWYDEGEERNRGNFPPRFSGRQFPNYSSELNVNALELEDSALYLCASSLERAFRGDQPQHFGDGTRLSIL.

The chain links TRBV30 to TRBJ2-7; tentatively, D is TRBD2 (6 bases). CDR3 length: 15 residues. The V end was cut by 0 bases, the J end by 2 bases, with 14 bases between. Looked up from germline, CDR1 is GTSNPN and CDR2 is SVGIG (reference sequence). This chain's CDR3 is CAWSVEPGGAYEQYF. The CDR3 DNA follows: TGTGCCTGGAGTGTAGAACCAGGCGGGGCCTACGAGCAGTACTTC.

The chain recombines TRBV11-3 with TRBJ2-7; 9 bases are a match to TRBD2. The CDR3 has 15 residues. Germline CDR1 and CDR2: SGHNT and YENEEA. J gave up 2 bases and V 1 base, and 3 bases lay outside the gene matches. CDR3 in amino acids: CASSLASGAPYEQYF. In DNA form, the CDR3 reads TGTGCCAGCAGCTTAGCTAGCGGGGCCCCCTACGAGCAGTACTTC. Complete variable domain (other parts from reference TRBV11-3 and TRBJ2-7): EAGVVQSPRYKIIEKKQPVAFWCNPISGHNTLYWYLQNLGQGPELLIRYENEEAVDDSQLPKDRFSAERLKGVDSTLKIQPAELGDSAVYLCASSLASGAPYEQYFGPGTRLTVT.

This chain links TRBV7-9 with TRBJ2-2; possible D gene TRBD1, 6 bases. The germline gives CDR1 SEHNR, CDR2 FQNEAQ (reference sequence). This CDR3 has 14 residues. V lost 5 bases, J lost 0 bases, and 7 bases lay in between. The CDR3 nucleotides are TGTGCCAGCAGCGACAGGACGAACACCGGGGAGCTGTTTTTT. Protein sequence: CASSDRTNTGELFF.

This chain connects TRBV11-1 to TRBJ1-1, with D uncertain. The germline gives CDR1 SGHAT, CDR2 FQDESV (reference sequence). CDR3 length equals 11 residues. Trimming left V 4 bases short and J 1 base short, with 1 base between. This chain's CDR3 is CASSWNTEAFF. CDR3 DNA sequence: TGTGCCAGCAGCTGGAACACTGAAGCTTTCTTT.

Only a few counts were recorded for this clone. Other DNA sequences in this sample translate to the same CDR3. J is TRBJ1-5 and V is TRBV18, with 8 nucleotides matching TRBD1. This CDR3 is built from 14 residues. V lost 3 bases to trimming and J lost 5 bases; unmatched junction nucleotides: 3. Per germline, CDR1 KGHSH and CDR2 LQKENI. CDR3 protein: CASSPETGDQPQHF. The CDR3 DNA is TGTGCCAGCTCACCGGAGACAGGGGATCAGCCCCAGCATTTT.

This clone was found once. The rearrangement links TRBV5-1 to TRBJ2-3; TRBD2 might be the D (6 bases). The V and J ends lost 9 bases and 5 bases respectively, with 13 bases between them. CDR1 is SGHRS and CDR2 is YFSETQ in the germline V gene. This CDR3 has 12 amino acids. The CDR3 coding sequence is TGCGCCACAGGAGGGGCCGGAGATACGCAGTATTTT. This encodes CATGGAGDTQYF.

The chain combines TRBV4-3 with TRBJ1-2; maybe TRBD1 (5 bases). V gave up 3 bases and J gave up 4 bases, with 6 bases separating them. The CDR3 runs to 12 residues. CDR1 and CDR2 from the germline V gene are LGHNA and YSLEER. For the CDR3, the DNA is TGCGCCAGCAGCCAGGGGACCTATGGCTACACCTTC. Residues: CASSQGTYGYTF.

This chain joins TRBV25-1 and TRBJ2-1, with D unclear. CDR3 length: 16 amino acids. The V gene lost 2 bases and the J gene lost 6 bases, with 17 bases spanning the gap. CDR1 and CDR2 from the germline V gene are MGHDK and SYGVNS. CDR3 protein: CASSEPSDPSRNEQFF. The CDR3 nucleotides read TGTGCCAGCAGTGAACCCTCCGATCCGTCCCGCAATGAGCAGTTCTTC.

This rearrangement joins TRBV2 to TRBJ1-2; no firm D call. The germline CDR1 and CDR2 sequences are SNHLY and FYNNEI. The CDR3 loop spans 11 amino acids. Trimming shortened V by 8 bases and J by 0 bases, and 4 bases separated the two germline ends. Here the CDR3 reads CASSPNYGYTF. CDR3 nucleotide sequence: TGTGCCAGCTCTCCTAACTATGGCTACACCTTC.

V usage is TRBV5-1 and J usage is TRBJ1-1; TRBD1 agrees at 7 bases. CDR3 length: 14 amino acids. Trimming at V came to 5 bases and at J to 1 base, leaving 5 bases not matched to a gene. Germline V gives CDR1 SGHRS, CDR2 YFSETQ. CDR3: CASSFDRANTEAFF. The CDR3 coding sequence is TGCGCCAGCAGTTTTGACAGGGCGAACACTGAAGCTTTCTTT.

This clone was counted a single time. The chain employs TRBV3-1 (or the pseudogene TRBV3-2) and TRBJ1-3; a weak D match, TRBD1 (6 bases). Trimming cost V 7 bases and J 2 bases, with 18 bases left between them. The CDR3 is 16 residues long. Per the germline V gene, CDR1 is LGHDT and CDR2 is YNNKEL (reference sequence). CDR3 protein: CASTNRGGVAGNTIYF. CDR3 nucleotides: TGTGCCAGCACCAACCGAGGGGGGGTTGCTGGAAACACCATATATTTT.

This clone was found a few times. V usage is TRBV18 and J usage is TRBJ1-2; weak D call: TRBD1 (5 bases). CDR1 KGHSH and CDR2 LQKENI come from the germline V gene. V was shortened by 3 bases and J by 7 bases, with 18 bases between the two germline ends. The CDR3 is 15 residues long. CDR3 in amino acids: CASSPMEGFRGGYTF. In nucleotides, the CDR3 is TGTGCCAGCTCACCGATGGAGGGGTTTCGGGGTGGCTACACCTTC.

This clone was recorded once. The chain carries TRBV7-2 and TRBJ2-7; D gene ambiguous. This CDR3 contains 13 residues. Germline assignment: CDR1 SGHTA and CDR2 FQGNSA. V was pared by 4 bases and J by 7 bases, with 14 bases between. The DNA of the CDR3 is TGTGCCAGCAGCTCCAACCTAGAAGGGGAGCAGTACTTC. Translation: CASSSNLEGEQYF.

V and J are TRBV14 and TRBJ1-1; 8 positions agree with TRBD1. CDR1 and CDR2 (germline): SGHDN, FVKESK. Germline trimming cut 4 bases from V and 4 bases from J; bases unmatched to any gene: 23. CDR3 size: 20 residues. CDR3 sequence (DNA): TGTGCCAGCAGCCTGCTCGCAATTCTGTACCGGGACAGGTATCGCACTGAAGCTTTCTTT. This encodes CASSLLAILYRDRYRTEAFF.

This chain links TRBV18 with TRBJ2-5, with D possibly being TRBD2 (5 bases). Germline V gene data show CDR1 as KGHSH and CDR2 as LQKENI. This CDR3 is 12 amino acids long. Trimming pared 5 bases from V and 4 bases from J, leaving 8 bases between. The CDR3 sequence is CASSLSGETQYF. The CDR3 DNA follows: TGTGCCAGCTCATTGAGCGGAGAGACCCAGTACTTC.

V gene TRBV18 combines with J gene TRBJ1-4; D possibly corresponds to TRBD1 (5 bases). Germline CDR1 reads KGHSH; CDR2 reads LQKENI. The CDR3 consists of 14 residues. Between the trimmed V and J ends, which lost 1 base and 3 bases, there was a span of 6 bases. The CDR3: CASSPLGANEKLFF. The CDR3 nucleotides are TGTGCCAGCTCACCACTGGGGGCTAATGAAAAACTGTTTTTT.

V usage is TRBV7-2 and J usage is TRBJ1-5; no clear D gene. The CDR3 loop spans 15 amino acids. Germline values: CDR1 SGHTA, CDR2 FQGNSA. V was shortened by 5 bases and J by 3 bases, with 14 bases between the two germline ends. Here the CDR3 DNA reads TGTGCCAGCAGCCTAAGCTGGGCAGCCAATCAGCCCCAGCATTTT. This gives the protein CASSLSWAANQPQHF.